This TCR beta chain emerged from a study of T cell repertoires in cytomegalovirus infection. Across the whole study: Carrying CMV and the relevant HLA type showed in public TCR beta signatures. General study points: The study found HLA-C-restricted CMV-specific TCR beta clonotypes dominating the ex vivo response.

The CDR3 totals 16 residues. The germline V gene has CDR1 SGHDT and CDR2 YYEEEE. With 4 bases removed from V and 2 bases from J, the gap between germline ends came to 16 bases. Each CDR3 protein is one row after TCRdb ran MiXCR on the reads. Found here are hundreds of thousands of distinct CDR3 sequences, about 33% of them singletons; the top ten hold around a sixth. Worth noting for this clonotype: Antigen specificity is unknown.

This clonotype originated in a human donor in good health (CMV status not recorded). Some clones in this sample may be carry-over from other donors' samples. Material: cultured PBMCs, obtained from culture after CMV antigen stimulation. The rearrangement joins TRBV5-6 to TRBJ1-5, with D tentatively TRBD1 (5 bases). The CDR3 coding sequence is TGTGCCAGCAGCGTACTGGACACCGGTCGCAATCAGCCCCAGCATTTT. Its translation: CASSVLDTGRNQPQHF.